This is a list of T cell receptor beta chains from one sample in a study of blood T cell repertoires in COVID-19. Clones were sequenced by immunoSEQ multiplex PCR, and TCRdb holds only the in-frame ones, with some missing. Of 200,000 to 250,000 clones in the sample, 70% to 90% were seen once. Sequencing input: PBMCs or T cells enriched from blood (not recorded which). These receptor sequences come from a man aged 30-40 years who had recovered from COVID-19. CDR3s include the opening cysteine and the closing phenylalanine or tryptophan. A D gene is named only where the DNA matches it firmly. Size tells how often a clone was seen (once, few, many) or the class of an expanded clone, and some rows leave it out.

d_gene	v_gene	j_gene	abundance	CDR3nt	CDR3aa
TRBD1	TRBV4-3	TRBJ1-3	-	TGCGCCAGCAGCCAATACAGGGGACCGTCTGGAAACACCATATATTTT	CASSQYRGPSGNTIYF
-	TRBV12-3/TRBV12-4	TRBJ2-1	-	TGTGCCAGCAGGCTGGGCGTGCGAGATGAGCAGTTCTTC	CASRLGVRDEQFF
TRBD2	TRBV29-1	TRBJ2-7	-	TGCAGCGTTAGTGGCTGGCTAGCGGGAGTCTCCGAGCAGTACTTC	CSVSGWLAGVSEQYF
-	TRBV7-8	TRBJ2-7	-	TGTGCCAGCAGCTTAGGCGTCTTCTACGAGCAGTACTTC	CASSLGVFYEQYF
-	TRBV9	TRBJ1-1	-	TGTGCCAGCAGCCCGATCGAGGGAGCGAGGACTGAAGCTTTCTTT	CASSPIEGARTEAFF
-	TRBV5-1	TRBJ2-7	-	TGCGCCAGCAGCCCAAACGCTAGCGTCCGGAACGAGCAGTACTTC	CASSPNASVRNEQYF
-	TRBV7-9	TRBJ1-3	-	TGTGCCAGCAGCTTAGGGACATCCTCTGGAAACACCATATATTTT	CASSLGTSSGNTIYF
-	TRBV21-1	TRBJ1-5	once	TGTGCCGGATCACCGGGACAGGGGAATCAGCCCCAGCATTTT	CAGSPGQGNQPQHF
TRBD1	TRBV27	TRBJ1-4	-	TGTGCCAGCAGTCGGAAAGACAGGGGGGTTACTAATGAAAAACTGTTTTTT	CASSRKDRGVTNEKLFF
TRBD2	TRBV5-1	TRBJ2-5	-	TGCGCCAGCAGCTTGTCGGCGGGGGGACAAGAGACCCAGTACTTC	CASSLSAGGQETQYF
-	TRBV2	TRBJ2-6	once	TGTGCCAGCAGTGAAAGGGAGCCAAGCCGTTCTGGGGCCAACGTCCTGACTTTC	CASSEREPSRSGANVLTF
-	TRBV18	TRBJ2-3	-	TGTGCCAGCTCCGGGACAACTTATAGCACAGATACGCAGTATTTT	CASSGTTYSTDTQYF
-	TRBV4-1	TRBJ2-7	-	TGCGCCAGCAGCCAAGCTCCCGGGATCTCCTACGAGCAGTACTTC	CASSQAPGISYEQYF
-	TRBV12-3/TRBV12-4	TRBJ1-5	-	TGTGCCAGCAGTTCCTCAGGGGAACAGCCCCAGCATTTT	CASSSSGEQPQHF
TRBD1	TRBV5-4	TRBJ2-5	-	TGTGCCAGCAGTAAACCGGGACAGGGGATTTTAGAGACCCAGTACTTC	CASSKPGQGILETQYF